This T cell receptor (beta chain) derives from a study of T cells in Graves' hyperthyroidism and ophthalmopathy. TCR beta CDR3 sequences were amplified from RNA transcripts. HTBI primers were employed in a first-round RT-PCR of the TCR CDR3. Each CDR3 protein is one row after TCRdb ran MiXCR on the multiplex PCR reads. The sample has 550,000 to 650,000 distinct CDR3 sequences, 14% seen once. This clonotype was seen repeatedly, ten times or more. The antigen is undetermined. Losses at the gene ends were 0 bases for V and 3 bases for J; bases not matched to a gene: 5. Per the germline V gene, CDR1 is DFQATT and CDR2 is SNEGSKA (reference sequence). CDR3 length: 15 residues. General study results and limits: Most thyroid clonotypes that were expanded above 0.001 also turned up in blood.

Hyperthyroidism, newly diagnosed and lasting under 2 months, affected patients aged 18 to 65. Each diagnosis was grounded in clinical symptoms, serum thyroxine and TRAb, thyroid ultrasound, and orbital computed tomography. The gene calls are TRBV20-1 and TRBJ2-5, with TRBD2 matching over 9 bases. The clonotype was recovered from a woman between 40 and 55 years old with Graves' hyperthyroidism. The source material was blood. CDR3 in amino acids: CSARDGASGKETQYF. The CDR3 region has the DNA TGCAGTGCTAGAGATGGTGCTAGCGGGAAAGAGACCCAGTACTTC.